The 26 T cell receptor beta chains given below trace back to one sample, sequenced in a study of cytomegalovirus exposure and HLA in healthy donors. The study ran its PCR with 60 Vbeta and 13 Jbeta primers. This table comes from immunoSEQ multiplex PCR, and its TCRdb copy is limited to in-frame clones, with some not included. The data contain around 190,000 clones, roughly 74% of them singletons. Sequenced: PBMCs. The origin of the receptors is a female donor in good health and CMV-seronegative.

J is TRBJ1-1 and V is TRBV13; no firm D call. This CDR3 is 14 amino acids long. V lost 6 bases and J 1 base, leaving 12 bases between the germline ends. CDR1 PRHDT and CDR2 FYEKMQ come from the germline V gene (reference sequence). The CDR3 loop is CASSHPGRNTEAFF. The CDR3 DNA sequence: TGTGCCAGCAGTCATCCTGGGAGGAACACTGAAGCTTTCTTT.

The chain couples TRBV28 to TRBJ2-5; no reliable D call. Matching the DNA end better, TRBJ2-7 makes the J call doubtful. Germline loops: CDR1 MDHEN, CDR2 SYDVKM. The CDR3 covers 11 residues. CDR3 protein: CASSSYYEQYF. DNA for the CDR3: TGTGCCAGCAGTTCCTACTACGAGCAGTACTTC.

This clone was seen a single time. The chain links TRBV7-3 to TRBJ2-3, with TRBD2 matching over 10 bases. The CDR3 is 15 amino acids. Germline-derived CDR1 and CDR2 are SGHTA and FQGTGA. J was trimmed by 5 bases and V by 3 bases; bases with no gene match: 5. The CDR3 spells CASSFLAGDGDTQYF. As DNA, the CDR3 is TGTGCCAGCAGCTTTCTAGCGGGGGATGGAGATACGCAGTATTTT.

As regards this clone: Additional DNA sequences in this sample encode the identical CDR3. CDR3 DNA: TGCAGTGCTAGGACAGGGGATGGCTACACCTTC. This codes for CSARTGDGYTF. This chain connects TRBV20-1 to TRBJ1-2, with 8 nucleotides matching TRBD1. This CDR3 has 11 residues. Per germline, CDR1 DFQATT and CDR2 SNEGSKA (reference sequence). J lost 6 bases, V lost 3 bases, and 0 bases had no gene match.

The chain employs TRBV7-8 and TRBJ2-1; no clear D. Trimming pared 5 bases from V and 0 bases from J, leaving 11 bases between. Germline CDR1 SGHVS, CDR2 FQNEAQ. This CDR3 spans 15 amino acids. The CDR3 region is CASSQRSSSYNEQFF. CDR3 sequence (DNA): TGTGCCAGCAGCCAGAGGAGTAGCTCCTACAATGAGCAGTTCTTC.

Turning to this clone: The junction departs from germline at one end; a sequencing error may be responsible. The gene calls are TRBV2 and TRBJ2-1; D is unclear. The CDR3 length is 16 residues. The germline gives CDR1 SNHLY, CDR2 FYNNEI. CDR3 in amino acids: CASREVAVGSYNEQFF. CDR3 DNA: TGTGCCAGCAGGGAAGTGGCGGTGGGTTCCTACAATGAGCAGTTCTTC. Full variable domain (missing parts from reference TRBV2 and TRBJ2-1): EPEVTQTPSHQVTQMGQEVILRCVPISNHLYFYWYRQILGQKVEFLVSFYNNEISEKSEIFDDQFSVERPDGSNFTLKIRSTKLEDSAMYFCASREVAVGSYNEQFFGPGTRLTVL.

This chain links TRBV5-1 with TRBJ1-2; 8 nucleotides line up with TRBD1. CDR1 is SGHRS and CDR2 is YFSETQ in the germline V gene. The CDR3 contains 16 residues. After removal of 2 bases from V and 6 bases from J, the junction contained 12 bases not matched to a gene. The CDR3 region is CASSFWLQGGLDGYTF. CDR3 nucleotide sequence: TGCGCCAGCAGCTTTTGGTTACAGGGGGGTCTCGATGGCTACACCTTC.

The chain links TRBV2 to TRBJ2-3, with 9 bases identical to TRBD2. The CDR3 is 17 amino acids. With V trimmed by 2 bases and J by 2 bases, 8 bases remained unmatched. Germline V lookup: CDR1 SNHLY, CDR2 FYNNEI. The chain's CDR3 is CASSETRGGGATDTQYF. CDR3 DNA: TGTGCCAGCAGTGAAACCCGTGGCGGGGGGGCCACAGATACGCAGTATTTT.

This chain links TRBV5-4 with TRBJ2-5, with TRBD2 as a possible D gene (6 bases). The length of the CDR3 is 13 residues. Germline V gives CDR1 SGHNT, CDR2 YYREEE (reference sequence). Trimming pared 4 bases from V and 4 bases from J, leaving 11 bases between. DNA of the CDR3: TGTGCCAGCAGCAGACTAGTAGGAGAGACCCAGTACTTC. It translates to CASSRLVGETQYF. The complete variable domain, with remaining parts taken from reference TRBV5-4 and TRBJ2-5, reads ETGVTQSPTHLIKTRGQQVTLRCSSQSGHNTVSWYQQALGQGPQFIFQYYREEENGRGNFPPRFSGLQFPNYSSELNVNALELDDSALYLCASSRLVGETQYFGPGTRLLVL.

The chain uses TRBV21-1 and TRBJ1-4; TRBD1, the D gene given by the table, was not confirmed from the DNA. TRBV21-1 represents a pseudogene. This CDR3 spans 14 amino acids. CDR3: CATRQAATNEKLFF. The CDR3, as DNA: TGTGCCACCCGACAGGCTGCAACTAATGAAAAACTGTTTTTT.

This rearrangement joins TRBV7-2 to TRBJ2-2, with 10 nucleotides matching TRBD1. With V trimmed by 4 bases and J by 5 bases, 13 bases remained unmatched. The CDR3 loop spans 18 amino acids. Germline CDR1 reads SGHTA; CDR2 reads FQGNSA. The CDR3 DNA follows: TGTGCCAGCAGCTCCCGGGACAGGGGACGAATTCGTACCGGGGAGCTGTTTTTT. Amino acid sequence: CASSSRDRGRIRTGELFF.

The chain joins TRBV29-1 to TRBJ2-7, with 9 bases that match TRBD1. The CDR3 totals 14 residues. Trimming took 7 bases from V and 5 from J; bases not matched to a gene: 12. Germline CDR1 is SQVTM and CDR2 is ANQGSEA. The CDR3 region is CSASRGTGSNEQYF. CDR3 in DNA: TGCAGCGCCTCGCGGGGGACAGGGTCTAACGAGCAGTACTTC.

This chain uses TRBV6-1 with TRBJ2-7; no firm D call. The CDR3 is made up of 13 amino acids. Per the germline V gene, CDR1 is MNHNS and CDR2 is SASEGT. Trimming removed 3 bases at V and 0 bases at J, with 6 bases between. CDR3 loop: CASSDYLSYEQYF. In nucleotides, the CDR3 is TGTGCCAGCAGTGACTACCTCTCCTACGAGCAGTACTTC.

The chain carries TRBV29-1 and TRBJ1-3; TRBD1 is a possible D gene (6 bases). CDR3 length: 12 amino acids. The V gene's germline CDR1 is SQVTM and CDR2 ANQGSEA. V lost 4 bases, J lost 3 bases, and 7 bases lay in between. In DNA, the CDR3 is TGCAGCGTTGGGACAGATGGAAACACCATATATTTT. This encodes CSVGTDGNTIYF.

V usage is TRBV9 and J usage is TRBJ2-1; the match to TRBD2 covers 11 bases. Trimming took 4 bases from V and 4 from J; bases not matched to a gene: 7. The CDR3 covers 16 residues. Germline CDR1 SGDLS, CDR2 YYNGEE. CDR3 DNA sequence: TGTGCCAGCAGCCCCCTTAGCGGGAGGGGGTACAATGAGCAGTTCTTC. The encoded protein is CASSPLSGRGYNEQFF.

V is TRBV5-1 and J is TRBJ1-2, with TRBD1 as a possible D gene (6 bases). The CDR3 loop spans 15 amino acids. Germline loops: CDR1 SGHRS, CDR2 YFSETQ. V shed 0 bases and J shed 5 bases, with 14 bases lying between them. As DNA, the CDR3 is TGCGCCAGCAGCTTGGCCCGGGACACGGTATATGGCTACACCTTC. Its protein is CASSLARDTVYGYTF.

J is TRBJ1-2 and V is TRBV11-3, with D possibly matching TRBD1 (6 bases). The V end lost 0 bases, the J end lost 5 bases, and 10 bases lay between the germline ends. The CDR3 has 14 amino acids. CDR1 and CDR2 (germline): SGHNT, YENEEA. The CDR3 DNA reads TGTGCCAGCAGCTTAGATGGACAGACTTATGGCTACACCTTC. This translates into CASSLDGQTYGYTF.

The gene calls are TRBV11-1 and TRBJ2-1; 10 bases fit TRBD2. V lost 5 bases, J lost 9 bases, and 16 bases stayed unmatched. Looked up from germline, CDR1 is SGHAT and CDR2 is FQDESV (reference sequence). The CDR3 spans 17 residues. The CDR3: CASSPGVVLAGKVEQFF. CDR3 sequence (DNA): TGTGCCAGCAGCCCAGGGGTAGTACTAGCGGGAAAGGTTGAGCAGTTCTTC.

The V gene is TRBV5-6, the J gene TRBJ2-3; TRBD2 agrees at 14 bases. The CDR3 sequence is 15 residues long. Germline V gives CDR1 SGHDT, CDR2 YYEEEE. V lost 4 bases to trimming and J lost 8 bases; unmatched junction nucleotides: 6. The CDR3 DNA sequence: TGTGCCAGCAGCACGGGACTAGCGGGAGTGTCTACGCAGTATTTT. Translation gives CASSTGLAGVSTQYF.

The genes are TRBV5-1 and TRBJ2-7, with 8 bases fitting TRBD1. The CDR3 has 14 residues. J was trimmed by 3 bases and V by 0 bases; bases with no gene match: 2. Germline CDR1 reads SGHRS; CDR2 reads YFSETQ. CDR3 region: CASSLGQGYYEQYF. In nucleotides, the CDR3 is TGCGCCAGCAGCTTGGGACAGGGGTACTACGAGCAGTACTTC.

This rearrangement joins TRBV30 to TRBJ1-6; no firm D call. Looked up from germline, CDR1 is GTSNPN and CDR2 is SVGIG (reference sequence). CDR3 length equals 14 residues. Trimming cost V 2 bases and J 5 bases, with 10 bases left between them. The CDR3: CAWSLKFDNSPLHF. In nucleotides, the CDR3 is TGTGCCTGGAGTCTAAAATTCGATAATTCACCCCTCCACTTT.

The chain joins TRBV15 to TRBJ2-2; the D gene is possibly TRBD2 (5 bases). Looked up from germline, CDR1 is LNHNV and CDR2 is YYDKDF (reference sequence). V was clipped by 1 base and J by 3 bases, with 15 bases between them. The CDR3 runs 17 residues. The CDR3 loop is CATSRVEGWWDTGELFF. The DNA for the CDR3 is TGTGCCACCAGCAGAGTAGAGGGATGGTGGGACACCGGGGAGCTGTTTTTT.

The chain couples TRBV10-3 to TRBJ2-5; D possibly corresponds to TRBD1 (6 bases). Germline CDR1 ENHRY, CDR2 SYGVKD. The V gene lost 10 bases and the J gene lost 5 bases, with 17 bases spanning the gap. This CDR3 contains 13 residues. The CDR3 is CATVGALHETQYF. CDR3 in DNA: TGTGCCACCGTGGGGGCCCTGCATGAGACCCAGTACTTC.

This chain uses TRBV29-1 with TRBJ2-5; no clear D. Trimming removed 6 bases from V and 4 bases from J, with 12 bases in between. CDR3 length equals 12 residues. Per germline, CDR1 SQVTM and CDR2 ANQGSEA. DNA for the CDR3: TGCAGCGTAGCCCGGTCCGGAGAGACCCAGTACTTC. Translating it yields CSVARSGETQYF.

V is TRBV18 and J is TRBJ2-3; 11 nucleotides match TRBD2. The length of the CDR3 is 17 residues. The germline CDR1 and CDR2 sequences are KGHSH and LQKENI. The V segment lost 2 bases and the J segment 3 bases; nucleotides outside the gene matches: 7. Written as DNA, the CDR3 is TGTGCCAGCTCACCAATACTAGCGGGAGTCGGAACAGATACGCAGTATTTT. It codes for CASSPILAGVGTDTQYF.

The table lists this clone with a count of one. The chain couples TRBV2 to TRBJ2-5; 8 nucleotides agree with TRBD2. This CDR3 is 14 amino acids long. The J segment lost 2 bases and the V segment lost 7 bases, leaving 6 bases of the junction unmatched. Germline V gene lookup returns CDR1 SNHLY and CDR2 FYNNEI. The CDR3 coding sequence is TGTGCCAGCAAGGTAGCGGGAACTCAAGAGACCCAGTACTTC. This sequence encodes CASKVAGTQETQYF. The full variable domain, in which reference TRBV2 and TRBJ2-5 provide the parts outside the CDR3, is EPEVTQTPSHQVTQMGQEVILRCVPISNHLYFYWYRQILGQKVEFLVSFYNNEISEKSEIFDDQFSVERPDGSNFTLKIRSTKLEDSAMYFCASKVAGTQETQYFGPGTRLLVL.